This is a list of T cell receptor beta chains from one sample in a study of blood T cell repertoires in COVID-19. The table came from immunoSEQ multiplex PCR; TCRdb's copy has only in-frame clones and leaves some out. The sample lists under 250,000 clones, 65% to 90% occurring once. The material sequenced was peripheral blood. The receptors derive from a man aged 45-65 years with active or convalescent COVID-19. Each CDR3 is given with its conserved first and last residue. Fields, in order: clone size, J gene, V gene, D gene, CDR3 protein, CDR3 DNA. A D gene is named only where the DNA matches it firmly. The size field is filled for only some rows; it gives once, few, many or a size class.

clone_size: .
j_call: TRBJ1-1
v_call: TRBV19
d_call: TRBD1
cdr3_aa: CASSLTQGAEAFF
cdr3_nt: TGTGCCAGTAGCCTAACCCAGGGGGCTGAAGCTTTCTTT

clone_size: .
j_call: TRBJ2-1
v_call: TRBV7-6
d_call: TRBD2
cdr3_aa: CASSKDLTAGASEQFF
cdr3_nt: TGTGCCAGCAGCAAGGACTTAACAGCGGGAGCTTCTGAGCAGTTCTTC

clone_size: .
j_call: TRBJ2-2
v_call: TRBV3-1/TRBV3-2
d_call: TRBD1
cdr3_aa: CASSQPGQANTGELFF
cdr3_nt: TGTGCCAGCAGCCAACCTGGACAGGCGAACACCGGGGAGCTGTTTTTT

clone_size: .
j_call: TRBJ2-2
v_call: TRBV6-1
d_call: TRBD1
cdr3_aa: CASSEYRGAGELFF
cdr3_nt: TGTGCCAGCAGTGAATACAGGGGTGCCGGGGAGCTGTTTTTT

clone_size: .
j_call: TRBJ2-5
v_call: TRBV2
d_call: TRBD2
cdr3_aa: CASSRIRGVGGGHQETQYF
cdr3_nt: TGTGCCAGCAGTCGAATCCGGGGCGTTGGCGGGGGGCACCAAGAGACCCAGTACTTC

clone_size: .
j_call: TRBJ1-3
v_call: TRBV6-6
d_call: .
cdr3_aa: CASWGPGGNTIYF
cdr3_nt: TGTGCCAGCTGGGGCCCCGGCGGAAACACCATATATTTT

clone_size: .
j_call: TRBJ1-5
v_call: TRBV5-1
d_call: TRBD1
cdr3_aa: CASSLEGGRNQPQHF
cdr3_nt: TGCGCCAGCAGCTTGGAAGGGGGCCGCAATCAGCCCCAGCATTTT

clone_size: .
j_call: TRBJ2-5
v_call: TRBV29-1
d_call: TRBD2
cdr3_aa: CSVVGTSQETQYF
cdr3_nt: TGCAGCGTTGTGGGGACTAGCCAAGAGACCCAGTACTTC

clone_size: once
j_call: TRBJ1-6
v_call: TRBV10-3
d_call: TRBD1
cdr3_aa: CAISELTGVSPLHF
cdr3_nt: TGTGCCATCAGTGAGTTGACAGGGGTTTCACCCCTCCACTTT

clone_size: .
j_call: TRBJ1-2
v_call: TRBV11-1
d_call: .
cdr3_aa: CASSFTGNGYTF
cdr3_nt: TGTGCCAGCAGCTTTACAGGGAATGGCTACACCTTC